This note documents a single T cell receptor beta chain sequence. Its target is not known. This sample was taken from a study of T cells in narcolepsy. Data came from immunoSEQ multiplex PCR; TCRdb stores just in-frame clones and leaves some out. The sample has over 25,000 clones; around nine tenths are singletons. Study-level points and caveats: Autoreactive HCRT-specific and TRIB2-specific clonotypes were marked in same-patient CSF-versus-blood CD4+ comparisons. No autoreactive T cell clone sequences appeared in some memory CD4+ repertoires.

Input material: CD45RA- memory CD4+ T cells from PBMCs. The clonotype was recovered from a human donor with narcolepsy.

This CDR3 is CAISDGLAGGGTDTQYF. As DNA, the CDR3 is TGTGCCATCAGCGACGGACTAGCGGGGGGAGGCACAGATACGCAGTATTTT. The chain carries TRBV10-3 and TRBJ2-3; TRBD2 aligns across 14 bases. The CDR3 covers 17 residues. CDR1 ENHRY and CDR2 SYGVKD come from the germline V gene. Germline trimming cut 6 bases from V and 1 base from J; bases unmatched to any gene: 6.